Listed below are T cell receptor beta chains from one sample, sequenced in a study of control samples from healthy donors and cancer patients. Clones were sequenced by immunoSEQ multiplex PCR, and TCRdb holds only the in-frame ones, with some missing. The table includes about 130,000 clones, about 90% detected once. Sequenced material: blood. The source of these receptors is a woman aged 45-60 years in good health. CDR3s include the opening cysteine and the closing phenylalanine or tryptophan. Fields, in order: clone size, V gene, J gene, CDR3 length, D gene, CDR3 DNA, CDR3 protein. A D gene is named only where the DNA matches it firmly. Size is stated for part of the rows, as once, few or many counts, or as a class when the clone is expanded.

>.|TRBV6-1|TRBJ1-2|17|TRBD1
TGTGCCAGCAGTGAAGCGGTAATGGGACAGGGCTACTATGGCTACACCTTC
CASSEAVMGQGYYGYTF
>.|TRBV19|TRBJ2-7|16|TRBD2
TGTGCCAGTAGTATAGGAGGAGCGGGAGGGCCTGGCGAGCAGTACTTC
CASSIGGAGGPGEQYF
>.|TRBV10-1|TRBJ2-1|14|.
TGCGCCAGCAGTGATCCCGGCAGGGAAGATGAGCAGTTCTTC
CASSDPGREDEQFF
>once|TRBV16|TRBJ1-5|14|.
TGTGCCAGCAGCCCATTTGACGGCAATCAGCCCCAGCATTTT
CASSPFDGNQPQHF
>.|TRBV3-1/TRBV3-2|TRBJ2-2|16|TRBD1
TGTGCCAGCAGCCAAGACCCAGGGGGCTGGACCGGGGAGCTGTTTTTT
CASSQDPGGWTGELFF
>.|TRBV28|TRBJ2-3|21|TRBD2
TGTGCCAGCAGTTTTGAAGCGTCGACTAGCGGGAGGAGTGGGAACACAGATACGCAGTATTTT
CASSFEASTSGRSGNTDTQYF
>few|TRBV10-1|TRBJ2-2|14|.
TGCGCCAGCAGTGAAAGCCCCGAGACCGGGGAGCTGTTTTTT
CASSESPETGELFF
>.|TRBV19|TRBJ2-1|13|.
TGTGCCAGTACGATCGGGATGGGGGATGAGCAGTTCTTC
CASTIGMGDEQFF
>.|TRBV19|TRBJ1-1|12|.
TGTGCCAGTAGTCGACGGACGGGAGAAGCTTTCTTT
CASSRRTGEAFF
>.|TRBV5-6|TRBJ1-1|15|.
TGTGCCAGCAGCTTGCTGAATGATAGGAACACTGAAGCTTTCTTT
CASSLLNDRNTEAFF
>.|TRBV19|TRBJ1-6|14|.
TGTGCCAGTAGTCGCCGGGACGTAAATTCACCCCTCCACTTT
CASSRRDVNSPLHF
>.|TRBV12-3/TRBV12-4|TRBJ1-2|12|.
TGTGCCAGCCTCACGGGGGTCGGTGGCTACACCTTC
CASLTGVGGYTF
>.|TRBV19|TRBJ1-3|15|.
TGTGCCAGTAGTATAGCTCAGGTCGGAGGAAACACCATATATTTT
CASSIAQVGGNTIYF
>.|TRBV4-2|TRBJ2-1|16|TRBD2
TGTGCCAGCAGCCGAAGTTCCCTAGCGGAGTACAATGAGCAGTTCTTC
CASSRSSLAEYNEQFF
>.|TRBV6-4|TRBJ2-3|13|.
TGTGCCAGCAGTGAAGGGGGAACAGATACGCAGTATTTT
CASSEGGTDTQYF
>.|TRBV2|TRBJ1-5|13|.
TGTGCCAGCAGTTATTATAGCAATCAGCCCCAGCATTTT
CASSYYSNQPQHF
>.|TRBV28|TRBJ1-1|14|.
TGTGCCAGCAGTTCGCAGGGGACGAACACTGAAGCTTTCTTT
CASSSQGTNTEAFF
>.|TRBV9|TRBJ1-6|14|.
TGTGCCAGCAGCACGCCGGGGGTCAATTCACCCCTCCACTTT
CASSTPGVNSPLHF
>once|TRBV30|TRBJ1-3|14|.
TGTGCCTGGAGGGGTGGTACGGCTGGAAACACCATATATTTT
CAWRGGTAGNTIYF
>.|TRBV5-1|TRBJ1-2|14|.
TGCGCCAGCAGCTTGTCTCAAGCTAACTATGGCTACACCTTC
CASSLSQANYGYTF
>.|TRBV7-2|TRBJ1-5|16|TRBD1
TGTGCCAGCAGCTCCGCGGGACAGGAGTTTAGTCAGCCCCAGCATTTT
CASSSAGQEFSQPQHF
>few|TRBV20-1|TRBJ2-3|16|.
TGCAGTGCTAGTCGAAACGGGGGGCCAATAGGGGATACGCAGTATTTT
CSASRNGGPIGDTQYF
>.|TRBV6-5|TRBJ2-7|12|.
TGTGCCAGCATCCAGGATAGTTACGAGCAGTACTTC
CASIQDSYEQYF
>.|TRBV4-1|TRBJ2-2|15|.
TGCGCCAGCAGCCAATCGGCGACAGCCAGCGGGGAGCTGTTTTTT
CASSQSATASGELFF